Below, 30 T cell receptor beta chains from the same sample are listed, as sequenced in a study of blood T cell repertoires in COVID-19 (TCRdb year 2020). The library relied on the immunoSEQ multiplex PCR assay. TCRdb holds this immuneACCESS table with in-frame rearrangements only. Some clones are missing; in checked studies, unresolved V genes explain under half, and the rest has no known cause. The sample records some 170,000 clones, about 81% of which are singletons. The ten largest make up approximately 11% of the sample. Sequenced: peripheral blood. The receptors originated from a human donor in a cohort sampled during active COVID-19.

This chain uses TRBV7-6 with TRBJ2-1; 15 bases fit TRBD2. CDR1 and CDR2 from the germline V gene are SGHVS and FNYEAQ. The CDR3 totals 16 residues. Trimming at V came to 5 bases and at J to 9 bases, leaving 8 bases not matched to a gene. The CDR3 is CASSPRTSGRVSEQFF. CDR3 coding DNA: TGTGCCAGCAGCCCGAGGACTAGCGGGAGGGTTAGTGAGCAGTTCTTC.

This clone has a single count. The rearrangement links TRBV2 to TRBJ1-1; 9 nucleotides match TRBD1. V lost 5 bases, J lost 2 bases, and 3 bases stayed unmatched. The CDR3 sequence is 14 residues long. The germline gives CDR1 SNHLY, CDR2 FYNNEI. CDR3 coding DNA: TGTGCCAGCAGTACGGACAGGGGAAACACTGAAGCTTTCTTT. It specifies CASSTDRGNTEAFF.

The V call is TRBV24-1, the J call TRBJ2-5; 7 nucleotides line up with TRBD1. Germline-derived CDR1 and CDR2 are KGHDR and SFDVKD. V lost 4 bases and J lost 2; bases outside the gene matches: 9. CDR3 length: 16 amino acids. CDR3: CATSERQGLGQETQYF. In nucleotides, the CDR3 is TGTGCCACCAGTGAACGACAGGGTCTTGGTCAAGAGACCCAGTACTTC.

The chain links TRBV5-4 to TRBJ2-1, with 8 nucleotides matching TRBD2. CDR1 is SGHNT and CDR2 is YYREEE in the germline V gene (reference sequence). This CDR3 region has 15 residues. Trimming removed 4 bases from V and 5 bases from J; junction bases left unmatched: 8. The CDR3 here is CASSPTGTRNNEQFF. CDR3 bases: TGTGCCAGCAGCCCGACCGGGACTAGAAACAATGAGCAGTTCTTC.

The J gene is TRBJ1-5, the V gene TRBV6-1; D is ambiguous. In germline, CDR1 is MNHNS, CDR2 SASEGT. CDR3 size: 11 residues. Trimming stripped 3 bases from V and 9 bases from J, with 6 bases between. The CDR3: CASSEGWPQHF. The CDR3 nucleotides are TGTGCCAGCAGTGAGGGCTGGCCCCAGCATTTT.

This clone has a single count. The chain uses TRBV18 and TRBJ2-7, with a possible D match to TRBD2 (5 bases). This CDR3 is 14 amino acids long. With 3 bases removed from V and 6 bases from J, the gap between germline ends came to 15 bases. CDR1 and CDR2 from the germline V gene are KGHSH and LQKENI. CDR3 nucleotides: TGTGCCAGCTCACCGGACTTACCCGGTGCCGAGCAGTACTTC. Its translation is CASSPDLPGAEQYF.

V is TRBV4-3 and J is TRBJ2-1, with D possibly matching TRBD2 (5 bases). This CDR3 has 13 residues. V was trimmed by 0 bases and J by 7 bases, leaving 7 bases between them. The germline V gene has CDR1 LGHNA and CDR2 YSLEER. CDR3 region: CASSQDSGNEQFF. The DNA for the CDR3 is TGCGCCAGCAGCCAAGATTCGGGGAATGAGCAGTTCTTC.

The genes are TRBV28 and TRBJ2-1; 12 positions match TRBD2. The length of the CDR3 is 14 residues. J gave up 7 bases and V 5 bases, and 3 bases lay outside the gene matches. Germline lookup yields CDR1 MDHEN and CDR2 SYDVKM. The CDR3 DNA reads TGTGCCAGCAGTCTAGCGGGGGGGAGGAATGAGCAGTTCTTC. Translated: CASSLAGGRNEQFF.

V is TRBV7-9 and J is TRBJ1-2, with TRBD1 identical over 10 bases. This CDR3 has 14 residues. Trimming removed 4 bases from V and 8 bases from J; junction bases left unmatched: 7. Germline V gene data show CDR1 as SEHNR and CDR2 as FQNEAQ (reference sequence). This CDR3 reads CASSSGTGAGGYTF. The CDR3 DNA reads TGTGCCAGCAGCTCCGGGACAGGGGCCGGGGGCTACACCTTC. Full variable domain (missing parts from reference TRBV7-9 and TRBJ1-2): DTGVSQNPRHKITKRGQNVTFRCDPISEHNRLYWYRQTLGQGPEFLTYFQNEAQLEKSRLLSDRFSAERPKGSFSTLEIQRTEQGDSAMYLCASSSGTGAGGYTFGSGTRLTVV.

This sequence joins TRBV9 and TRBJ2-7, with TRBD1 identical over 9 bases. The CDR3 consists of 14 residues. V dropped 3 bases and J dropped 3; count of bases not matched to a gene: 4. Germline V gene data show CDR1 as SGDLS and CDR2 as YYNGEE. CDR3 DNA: TGTGCCAGCAGCGCCCGGGACAGGGTCTACGAGCAGTACTTC. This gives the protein CASSARDRVYEQYF.

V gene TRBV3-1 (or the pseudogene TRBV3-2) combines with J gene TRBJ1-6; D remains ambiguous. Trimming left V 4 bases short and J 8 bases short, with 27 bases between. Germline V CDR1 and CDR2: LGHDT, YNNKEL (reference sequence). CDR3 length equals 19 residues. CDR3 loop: CASSRTAPRKSPMHSPLHF. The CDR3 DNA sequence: TGTGCCAGCAGCCGGACTGCTCCTAGAAAATCTCCTATGCATTCACCCCTCCACTTT.

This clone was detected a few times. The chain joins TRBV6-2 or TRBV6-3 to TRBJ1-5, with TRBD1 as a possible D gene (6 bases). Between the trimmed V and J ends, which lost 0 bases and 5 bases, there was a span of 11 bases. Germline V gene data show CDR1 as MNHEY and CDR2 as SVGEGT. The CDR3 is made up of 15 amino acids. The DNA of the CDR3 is TGTGCCAGCAGTTACTCACGACAGGCCTATCAGCCCCAGCATTTT. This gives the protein CASSYSRQAYQPQHF.

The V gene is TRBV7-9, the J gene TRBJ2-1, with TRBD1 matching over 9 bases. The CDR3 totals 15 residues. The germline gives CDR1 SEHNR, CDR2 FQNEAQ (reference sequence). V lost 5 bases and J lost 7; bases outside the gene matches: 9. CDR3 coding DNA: TGTGCCAGCAGCCCAAGACAGGGGGTTGTAAATGAGCAGTTCTTC. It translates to CASSPRQGVVNEQFF. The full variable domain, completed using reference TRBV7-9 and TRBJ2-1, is DTGVSQNPRHKITKRGQNVTFRCDPISEHNRLYWYRQTLGQGPEFLTYFQNEAQLEKSRLLSDRFSAERPKGSFSTLEIQRTEQGDSAMYLCASSPRQGVVNEQFFGPGTRLTVL.

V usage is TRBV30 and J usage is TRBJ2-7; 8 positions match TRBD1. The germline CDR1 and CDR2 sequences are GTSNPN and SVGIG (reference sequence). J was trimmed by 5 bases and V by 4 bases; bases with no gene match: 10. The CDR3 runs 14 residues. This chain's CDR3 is CAWTADRAFHEQYF. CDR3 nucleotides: TGTGCCTGGACGGCGGACAGGGCTTTCCACGAGCAGTACTTC. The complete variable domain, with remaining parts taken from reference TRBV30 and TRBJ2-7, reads SQTIHQWPATLVQPVGSPLSLECTVEGTSNPNLYWYRQAAGRGLQLLFYSVGIGQISSEVPQNLSASRPQDRQFILSSKKLLLSDSGFYLCAWTADRAFHEQYFGPGTRLTVT.

DNA of the CDR3: TGCAGTGCTAGTCACTCACTAGCGGCCGGGGAGCTGTTTTTT. Translated: CSASHSLAAGELFF. The V call is TRBV20-1, the J call TRBJ2-2; 8 bases match TRBD2. The CDR3 loop spans 14 amino acids. CDR1 is DFQATT, CDR2 SNEGSKA, per germline (reference sequence). Unmatched junction bases numbered 6, after V lost 3 bases and J lost 6 bases.

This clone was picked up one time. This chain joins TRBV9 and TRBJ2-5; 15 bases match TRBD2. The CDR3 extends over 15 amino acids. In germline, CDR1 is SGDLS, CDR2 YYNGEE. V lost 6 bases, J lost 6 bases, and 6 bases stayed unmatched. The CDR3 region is CASTPGLAGGQTQYF. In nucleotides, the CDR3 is TGTGCCAGCACCCCGGGACTAGCGGGAGGACAGACCCAGTACTTC.

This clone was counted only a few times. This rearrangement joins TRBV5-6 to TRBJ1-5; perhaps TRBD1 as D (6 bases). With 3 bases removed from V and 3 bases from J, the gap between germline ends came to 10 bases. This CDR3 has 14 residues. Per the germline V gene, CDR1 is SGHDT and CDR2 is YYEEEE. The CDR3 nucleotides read TGTGCCAGCAGCTCCCGGACAGCCAATCAGCCCCAGCATTTT. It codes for CASSSRTANQPQHF. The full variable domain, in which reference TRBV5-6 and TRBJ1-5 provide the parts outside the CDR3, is DAGVTQSPTHLIKTRGQQVTLRCSPKSGHDTVSWYQQALGQGPQFIFQYYEEEERQRGNFPDRFSGHQFPNYSSELNVNALLLGDSALYLCASSSRTANQPQHFGDGTRLSIL.

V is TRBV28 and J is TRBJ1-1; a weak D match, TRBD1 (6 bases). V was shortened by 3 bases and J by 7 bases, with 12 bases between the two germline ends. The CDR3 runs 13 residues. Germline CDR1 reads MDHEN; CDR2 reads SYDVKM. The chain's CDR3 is CASSFYRVDEAFF. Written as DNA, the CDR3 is TGTGCCAGCAGTTTTTACAGGGTTGATGAAGCTTTCTTT.

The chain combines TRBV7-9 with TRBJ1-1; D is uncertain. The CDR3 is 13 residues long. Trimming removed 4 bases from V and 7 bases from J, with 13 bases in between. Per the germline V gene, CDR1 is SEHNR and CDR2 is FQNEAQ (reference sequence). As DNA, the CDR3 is TGTGCCAGCAGCTATCCAGGTGGTGGTGAAGCTTTCTTT. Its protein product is CASSYPGGGEAFF.

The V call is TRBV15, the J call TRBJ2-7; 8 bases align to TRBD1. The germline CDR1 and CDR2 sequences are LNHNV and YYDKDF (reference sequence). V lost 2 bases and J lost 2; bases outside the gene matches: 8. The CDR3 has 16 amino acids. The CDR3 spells CATSRSSGTGAYEQYF. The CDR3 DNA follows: TGTGCCACCAGCAGATCTTCTGGGACAGGAGCCTACGAGCAGTACTTC.

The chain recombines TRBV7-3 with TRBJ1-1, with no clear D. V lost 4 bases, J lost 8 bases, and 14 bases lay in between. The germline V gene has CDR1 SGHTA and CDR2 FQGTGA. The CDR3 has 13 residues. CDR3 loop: CASSSHPGIEAFF. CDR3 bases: TGTGCCAGCAGCTCTCATCCGGGAATCGAAGCTTTCTTT.

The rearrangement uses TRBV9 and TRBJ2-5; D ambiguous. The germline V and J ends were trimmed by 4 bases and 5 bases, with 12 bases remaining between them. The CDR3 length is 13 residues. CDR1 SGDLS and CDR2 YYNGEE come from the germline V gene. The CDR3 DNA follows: TGTGCCAGCAGCCTCGGCGACACGGAGACCCAGTACTTC. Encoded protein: CASSLGDTETQYF.

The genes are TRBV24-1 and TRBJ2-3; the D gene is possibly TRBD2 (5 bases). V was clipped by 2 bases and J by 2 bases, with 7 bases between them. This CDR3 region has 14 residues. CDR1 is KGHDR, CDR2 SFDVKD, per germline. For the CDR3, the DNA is TGTGCCACCAGTGATTACCGGGACACAGATACGCAGTATTTT. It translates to CATSDYRDTDTQYF.

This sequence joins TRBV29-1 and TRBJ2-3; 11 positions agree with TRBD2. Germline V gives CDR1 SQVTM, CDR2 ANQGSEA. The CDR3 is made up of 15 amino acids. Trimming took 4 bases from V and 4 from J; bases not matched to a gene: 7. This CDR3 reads CSVASGGRRADTQYF. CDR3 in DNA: TGCAGCGTTGCTAGCGGGGGGCGCCGTGCAGATACGCAGTATTTT.

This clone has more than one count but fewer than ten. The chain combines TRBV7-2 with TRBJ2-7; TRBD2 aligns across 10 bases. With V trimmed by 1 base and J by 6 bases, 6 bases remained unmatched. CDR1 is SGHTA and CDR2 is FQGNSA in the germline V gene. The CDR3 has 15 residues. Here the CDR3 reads CASSLVAGGAGEQYF. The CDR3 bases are TGTGCCAGCAGCTTAGTAGCGGGAGGTGCGGGCGAGCAGTACTTC.

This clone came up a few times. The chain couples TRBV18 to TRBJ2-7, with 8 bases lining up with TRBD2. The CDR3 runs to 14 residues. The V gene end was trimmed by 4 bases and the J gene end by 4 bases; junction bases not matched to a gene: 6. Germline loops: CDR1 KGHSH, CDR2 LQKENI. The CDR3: CASSLAGYSYEQYF. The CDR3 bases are TGTGCCAGCTCACTAGCGGGATATTCTTACGAGCAGTACTTC.

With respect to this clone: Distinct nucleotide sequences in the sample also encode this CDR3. Here the CDR3 DNA reads TGTGCCTGGAGCCGACAGGGGAACACTGAAGCTTTCTTT. Translation: CAWSRQGNTEAFF. This rearrangement joins TRBV30 to TRBJ1-1, with TRBD1 matching over 7 bases. The junction had 2 bases not matched to a gene; V was cut back by 3 bases and J by 1 base. Germline lookup yields CDR1 GTSNPN and CDR2 SVGIG (reference sequence). The CDR3 loop spans 13 amino acids.

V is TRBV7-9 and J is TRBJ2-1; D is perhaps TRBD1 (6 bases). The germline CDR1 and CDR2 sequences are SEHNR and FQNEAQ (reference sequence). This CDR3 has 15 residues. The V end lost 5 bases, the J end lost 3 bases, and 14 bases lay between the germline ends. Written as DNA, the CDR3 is TGTGCCAGCAGCCGTACAGGGATAGACTACAATGAGCAGTTCTTC. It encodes CASSRTGIDYNEQFF.

This CDR3 is CASSLGQNRETQYF. The CDR3 DNA follows: TGCGCCAGCAGCTTGGGACAGAACCGAGAGACCCAGTACTTC. The chain combines TRBV5-1 with TRBJ2-5; a possible D gene is TRBD1 (5 bases). Germline assignment: CDR1 SGHRS and CDR2 YFSETQ. The length of the CDR3 is 14 residues. With 0 bases removed from V and 4 bases from J, the gap between germline ends came to 10 bases. The full variable domain, completed using reference TRBV5-1 and TRBJ2-5, is KAGVTQTPRYLIKTRGQQVTLSCSPISGHRSVSWYQQTPGQGLQFLFEYFSETQRNKGNFPGRFSGRQFSNSRSEMNVSTLELGDSALYLCASSLGQNRETQYFGPGTRLLVL.

CDR3 nucleotide sequence: TGTGCCACCAGTGATCCCAGGGTCCCCAATGGGGAGCAGTTCTTC. Translation gives CATSDPRVPNGEQFF. The chain carries TRBV24-1 and TRBJ2-1; the D gene is possibly TRBD1 (5 bases). This CDR3 contains 15 residues. Germline CDR1 reads KGHDR; CDR2 reads SFDVKD. Trimming cost V 3 bases and J 10 bases, with 18 bases left between them.